The 17 T cell receptor beta chains listed next were all sequenced from one sample in a study of tumor and adjacent non-tumor tissue in lung cancer. This sample's RNA came from whole unsorted tissue. The normal lung tissue was taken more than 3 cm from the tumor edge. A modified ARM-PCR protocol with three rounds of nested PCR amplified TCRbeta. Each CDR3 protein is one row after TCRdb ran MiXCR on the multiplex PCR reads. The sample has tens of thousands of distinct CDR3 sequences; around 59% are singletons. Sequenced sample: distant non-tumor lung tissue. The receptors were gathered from a woman in her 70s with non-small cell lung cancer.

Comments on this clonotype: The CDR3 ends on some other residue instead of the conserved phenylalanine or tryptophan, so this is likely a read error. The DNA is left out, because the CDR3 cannot be placed on it with certainty; the CDR3 is given as TCRdb lists it. The genes are TRBV11-1 and TRBJ2-7; the D call in the table, TRBD2, was not verified against the DNA. Termini included, the CDR3 measures 14 amino acids. Germline loops: CDR1 SGHAT, CDR2 FQDESV (reference sequence). CDR3 sequence: CASSFEAGRYEKYL.

As regards this clonotype: It is likely a read error, because the conserved phenylalanine at the end of the CDR3 is missing. V and J are TRBV14 and TRBJ2-3; no clear D gene. CDR3 size: 13 residues. Germline CDR1 and CDR2: SGHDN and FVKESK. The CDR3 nucleotides are TGTGTCAGCAGCCTCGCATACACAGATACGCAGTATATT. It is translated as CVSSLAYTDTQYI.

Note on this clonotype: The CDR3 does not end in the conserved phenylalanine or tryptophan, so this is likely a read error. The chain uses TRBV10-3 and TRBJ2-2; D uncertain. Trimming left V 8 bases short and J 3 bases short, with 13 bases between. The CDR3 runs to 14 residues. CDR1 and CDR2 from the germline V gene are ENHRY and SYGVKD. CDR3 DNA: TGTGCCATCTCATTTTCCCCTTACACCGGGGAGCTGTTTTCA. This sequence encodes CAISFSPYTGELFS.

The chain uses TRBV29-1 and TRBJ1-2; no reliable D call. In germline, CDR1 is SQVTM, CDR2 ANQGSEA. Deletions cut 3 bases from V and 8 bases from J, with 19 bases between. CDR3 length equals 14 residues. The CDR3 is CSVDVNYATSGYTF. CDR3 nucleotide sequence: TGCAGCGTTGACGTGAATTACGCGACCAGCGGCTACACCTTC.

This clonotype has a handful of counts. J is TRBJ2-1 and V is TRBV5-1, with 8 bases lining up with TRBD1. CDR1 is SGHRS, CDR2 YFSETQ, per germline. The V gene end was trimmed by 3 bases and the J gene end by 8 bases; junction bases not matched to a gene: 7. The CDR3 extends over 14 amino acids. The CDR3 nucleotides are TGCGCCAGCAGCTACGGACAGGGAGTCTATGAGCAGTTCTTC. Its protein is CASSYGQGVYEQFF.

About this clonotype itself: The junction shows a germline mismatch at one end, possibly a read error. The chain combines TRBV4-2 with TRBJ2-5, with 9 bases aligning to TRBD2. CDR3 length: 16 residues. Per germline, CDR1 LGHNA and CDR2 YNFKEQ. The CDR3 reads CASSVRLAAEWETQYF. In DNA form, the CDR3 reads TGTGCCAGCAGCGTCCGACTAGCGGCCGAATGGGAGACTCAGTACTTC.

Details on this clonotype: The junction shows a germline mismatch at one end, possibly a read error. This rearrangement joins TRBV14 to TRBJ2-7, with D unresolved. The CDR3 is made up of 12 amino acids. Germline V lookup: CDR1 SGHDN, CDR2 FVKESK. The CDR3 sequence: CASSQNHYERYF. The CDR3 DNA is TGTGCCAGCAGCCAAAATCACTACGAGCGGTACTTC.

V is TRBV4-1 and J is TRBJ2-2; D might be TRBD1 (6 bases). V was clipped by 10 bases and J by 4 bases, with 7 bases between them. The CDR3 runs 11 residues. The germline V gene has CDR1 MGHRA and CDR2 YSYEKL. CDR3 residues: CANRATGELFF. Written as DNA, the CDR3 is TGCGCCAACAGGGCCACCGGGGAGCTGTTTTTT.

Regarding this clonotype: The junction and the germline gene differ at one end; a read error may be behind it. The chain carries TRBV10-1 and TRBJ1-2, with D perhaps matching TRBD1 (5 bases). The CDR3 consists of 13 residues. Germline loops: CDR1 WNHNN, CDR2 SYGVQD (reference sequence). The DNA for the CDR3 is TGCGCCAGCAGTGAGGGGACGGGCTATGGCCACACCTTC. It codes for CASSEGTGYGHTF.

The chain is built from TRBV11-3 and TRBJ2-7; the match to TRBD1 covers 9 bases. Germline V CDR1 and CDR2: SGHNT, YENEEA. This CDR3 spans 14 amino acids. V trimming: 7 bases; J trimming: 4 bases; junction bases outside the gene matches: 8. Here the CDR3 DNA reads TGTGCCAGCAACTTGGGGACAGGGAGTTACGAGCAGTACTTC. Translated, it gives CASNLGTGSYEQYF.

This clonotype was counted many times. V gene TRBV5-4 combines with J gene TRBJ2-1; D remains unclear. The CDR3 sequence is 11 residues long. Trimming took 3 bases from V and 4 from J, leaving 2 bases between them. The germline gives CDR1 SGHNT, CDR2 YYREEE (reference sequence). Here the CDR3 reads CASSSYNEQFF. The CDR3 DNA is TGTGCCAGCAGCTCATACAATGAGCAGTTCTTC.

About this clonotype itself: Since a much larger clone is just one base distant, this may be a read error. CDR3 sequence reads: CASSPRDDFYEQCF. The CDR3 DNA is TGCGCCAGCAGCCCACGGGACGACTTCTACGAGCAGTGCTTC. This chain joins TRBV4-1 and TRBJ2-7; D is possibly TRBD1 or TRBD2 (5 bases each). Germline V gene data show CDR1 as MGHRA and CDR2 as YSYEKL. CDR3 size: 14 residues.

Notes on this clonotype: The junction differs from germline at one of its ends, possibly a read error. The chain carries TRBV6-6 and TRBJ2-1; TRBD2 matches at 13 bases. The CDR3 length is 16 residues. Germline V gives CDR1 MNHNY, CDR2 SVGAGI (reference sequence). CDR3 amino acids: CASNTTSGRFYNEQFF. CDR3 in DNA: TGTGCCAGCAATACGACTAGCGGGAGGTTCTACAATGAGCAATTCTTC.

Notes on this clonotype: One base away lies a much larger clone, so this may be a sequencing read error. This sequence joins TRBV30 and TRBJ1-5, with TRBD1 matching over 8 bases. CDR1 and CDR2 (germline): GTSNPN, SVGIG (reference sequence). CDR3 length: 13 residues. Trimming cost V 1 base and J 5 bases; bases outside gene matches: 1. Here the CDR3 DNA reads TGTGCCTGGAGTGCAGGGGGCGATCAGCCCCAGCATTTT. It codes for CAWSAGGDQPQHF.

This chain connects TRBV6-1 to TRBJ1-2; D not certain. The CDR3 totals 10 residues. V was cut by 7 bases and J by 8 bases, with 8 bases left in between. CDR1 and CDR2 from the germline V gene are MNHNS and SASEGT. CDR3 region: CASIQYGYTF. The CDR3 nucleotides read TGTGCCAGCATTCAATACGGCTACACCTTC.

The J gene is TRBJ1-1, the V gene TRBV5-1; D unclear. The CDR3 contains 15 residues. CDR1 SGHRS and CDR2 YFSETQ come from the germline V gene. The germline V and J ends were trimmed by 0 bases and 4 bases, with 13 bases remaining between them. The chain's CDR3 is CASSLVSGGSTEAFF. The CDR3 region has the DNA TGCGCCAGCAGCTTGGTGAGTGGAGGAAGCACTGAAGCTTTCTTT. The full variable domain, its missing parts supplied by reference TRBV5-1 and TRBJ1-1, is KAGVTQTPRYLIKTRGQQVTLSCSPISGHRSVSWYQQTPGQGLQFLFEYFSETQRNKGNFPGRFSGRQFSNSRSEMNVSTLELGDSALYLCASSLVSGGSTEAFFGQGTRLTVV.

Of note for this clonotype: At one end the junction does not follow the germline gene, possibly because of a read error. The chain uses TRBV19 and TRBJ1-1, with D hard to call. CDR1 and CDR2 from the germline V gene are LNHDA and SQIVND (reference sequence). The CDR3 has 13 amino acids. The CDR3 region has the DNA TGTACCAGCAGGCAGAGACTGAACACTGAAGCTTTCTTT. It is translated as CTSRQRLNTEAFF.